This TCR beta chain is from a study of blood T cell repertoires in COVID-19. Overall study: Sample material is recorded as cDNA or gDNA derived from T cells, B-cell-depleted T cells, or PBMCs.

The data were produced by immunoSEQ multiplex PCR, yet TCRdb's version contains in-frame clones alone and is incomplete. The data show roughly 140,000 clones, 87% seen once. CDR1 GTSNPN and CDR2 SVGIG come from the germline V gene (reference sequence). The ends were cut back, 1 base at V and 12 bases at J, with 11 bases in the middle. This CDR3 region has 11 residues. What was sequenced was PBMCs or T cells enriched from blood (not recorded which). This sequence was found in a man between 60 and 75 years old who had recovered from COVID-19. The J gene is TRBJ2-3, the V gene TRBV30; D remains unclear. CDR3 DNA: TGTGCCTGGAGTGCCCCCGTCCTTCAGTATTTT. The encoded protein is CAWSAPVLQYF.